This is a list of T cell receptor beta chains from one sample in a study of blood T cell repertoires in COVID-19. TCRdb keeps only in-frame clones here, not all; method: immunoSEQ multiplex PCR. The sample lists under 45,000 clones, about 86% occurring once. What was sequenced was peripheral blood. Receptor source: a human donor in a cohort sampled during active COVID-19. Both conserved end residues are part of each CDR3. A D gene is named only where the DNA matches it firmly. A row's size may be missing; if present it is once, few, many or a size class.

v_call	clone_size	d_call	j_call	cdr3_aa	cdr3_nt
TRBV18	-	TRBD1	TRBJ2-7	CASSPNQGGTGYYEQYF	TGTGCCAGCTCACCAAATCAGGGTGGGACAGGGTACTACGAGCAGTACTTC
TRBV28	-	-	TRBJ2-5	CASSLLRGLETQYF	TGTGCCAGCAGTTTATTGCGGGGACTGGAGACCCAGTACTTC
TRBV5-6	-	-	TRBJ2-3	CASSFRTEDRDTDTQYF	TGTGCCAGCAGCTTTCGCACGGAGGACAGAGATACAGATACGCAGTATTTT
TRBV3-1/TRBV3-2	-	-	TRBJ2-5	CASSLKETQYF	TGTGCCAGCAGCTTAAAAGAGACCCAGTACTTC
TRBV5-1	-	-	TRBJ1-3	CASSLDEALGNTIYF	TGCGCCAGCAGCTTGGATGAGGCTCTCGGAAACACCATATATTTT
TRBV11-1	-	-	TRBJ1-6	CASSFIGQGNSPLHF	TGTGCCAGCAGCTTTATCGGTCAGGGGAATTCACCCCTCCACTTT
TRBV18	-	-	TRBJ2-3	CASSLRDIALLDTQYF	TGTGCCAGCTCACTAAGGGACATAGCGCTACTAGATACGCAGTATTTT
TRBV6-6	-	TRBD1	TRBJ1-2	CASSYSAQGAYGYTF	TGTGCCAGCAGTTACTCGGCACAGGGGGCATATGGCTACACCTTC
TRBV7-9	-	TRBD1	TRBJ1-2	CASSLAGTGGGYGYTF	TGTGCCAGCAGCTTGGCCGGGACAGGGGGCGGCTATGGCTACACCTTC
TRBV29-1	-	-	TRBJ1-1	CSVRMLGGGTEAFF	TGCAGCGTTCGAATGCTGGGAGGGGGCACTGAAGCTTTCTTT
TRBV5-6	-	TRBD1	TRBJ2-5	CASSSGTETRETQYF	TGTGCCAGCAGCTCCGGGACAGAGACTCGGGAGACCCAGTACTTC
TRBV24-1	-	TRBD2	TRBJ2-4	CATSDHLGGAKNIQYF	TGTGCCACCAGTGATCACCTCGGGGGGGCCAAAAACATTCAGTACTTC
TRBV20-1	-	TRBD1	TRBJ2-5	CSATTGAVQYF	TGCAGTGCAACGACAGGGGCGGTCCAGTACTTC
TRBV19	-	TRBD2	TRBJ2-1	CASSTQLAGGGNEQFF	TGTGCCAGTAGCACACAACTAGCGGGGGGAGGCAATGAGCAGTTCTTC
TRBV14	once	TRBD1	TRBJ2-1	CASSHRTGIGEQFF	TGTGCCAGCAGCCATAGGACAGGGATCGGTGAGCAGTTCTTC
TRBV19	-	-	TRBJ1-2	CASSIGPGRDYGYTF	TGTGCCAGTAGTATAGGTCCAGGGAGGGACTATGGCTACACCTTC
TRBV2	once	-	TRBJ2-7	CASSSRGYEQYF	TGTGCCAGCAGTTCCAGGGGATACGAGCAGTACTTC
TRBV5-8	once	TRBD1	TRBJ1-2	CASSLAPGGGYGYTF	TGTGCCAGCAGCTTGGCACCAGGGGGCGGCTATGGCTACACCTTC
TRBV13	-	-	TRBJ1-1	CASSTRTGNTEAFF	TGTGCCAGCAGCACACGGACGGGAAACACTGAAGCTTTCTTT
TRBV5-1	-	TRBD2	TRBJ2-1	CASSNQGAGANNEQFF	TGCGCCAGCAGCAACCAGGGAGCGGGGGCAAACAATGAGCAGTTCTTC
TRBV6-6	few	-	TRBJ1-5	CATAQADSNQPQHF	TGTGCCACCGCACAGGCAGATAGCAATCAGCCCCAGCATTTT
TRBV13	once	TRBD2	TRBJ2-1	CASSISSGGAVYNEQFF	TGTGCCAGCAGCATCTCTAGCGGGGGGGCCGTATACAATGAGCAGTTCTTC
TRBV6-6	once	TRBD2	TRBJ2-3	CASSSGTSRVAQYF	TGTGCCAGCAGCTCCGGGACTAGCAGGGTGGCGCAGTATTTT
TRBV7-3	-	TRBD2	TRBJ2-3	CASSLTGLAGGGTDTQYF	TGTGCCAGCAGCTTAACCGGACTAGCGGGGGGGGGCACAGATACGCAGTATTTT
TRBV6-5	-	-	TRBJ2-7	CASSTYEQYF	TGTGCCAGCAGCACCTACGAGCAGTACTTC
TRBV6-5	-	-	TRBJ1-1	CASKSTLNTEAFF	TGTGCCAGCAAGTCCACTTTGAACACTGAAGCTTTCTTT
TRBV24-1	-	TRBD1	TRBJ2-6	CATSESSGQGISGANVLTF	TGTGCCACCAGTGAGTCCTCGGGACAGGGGATCTCTGGGGCCAACGTCCTGACTTTC
TRBV9	once	TRBD1	TRBJ2-7	CASIHPQTGASSYEQYF	TGTGCCAGCATCCACCCACAGACAGGGGCAAGCTCCTACGAGCAGTACTTC
TRBV5-3	-	-	TRBJ2-2	CARSLPTRLNTGELFF	TGTGCCAGAAGCTTGCCGACTAGACTGAACACCGGGGAGCTGTTTTTT
TRBV7-2	-	TRBD1	TRBJ2-2	CASSLKGQGIGELFF	TGTGCCAGCAGCTTAAAGGGACAGGGGATCGGGGAGCTGTTTTTT
TRBV5-6	-	TRBD1	TRBJ2-1	CASSLRQGPDNEQFF	TGTGCCAGCAGCTTGAGACAGGGGCCCGACAATGAGCAGTTCTTC
TRBV19	-	-	TRBJ1-3	CASSEAAAGNTIYF	TGTGCCAGCAGCGAGGCCGCCGCTGGAAACACCATATATTTT
TRBV18	few	-	TRBJ2-1	CASSPPLNEQFF	TGTGCCAGCTCACCACCCCTCAATGAGCAGTTCTTC
TRBV5-4	-	-	TRBJ2-3	CASSLGRGSTDTQYF	TGTGCCAGCAGCTTGGGGCGGGGATCGACAGATACGCAGTATTTT
TRBV2	-	-	TRBJ1-2	CASSERGYGGGYTF	TGTGCCAGCAGTGAGCGGGGCTATGGGGGTGGCTACACCTTC
TRBV7-6	-	-	TRBJ2-1	CASSLAAAPTHEQFF	TGTGCCAGCAGCTTAGCGGCGGCCCCAACTCATGAGCAGTTCTTC
TRBV18	-	-	TRBJ2-1	CASGKQGHNEQFF	TGTGCCAGCGGAAAGCAGGGCCATAATGAGCAGTTCTTC
TRBV14	-	-	TRBJ1-1	CASSQVLYPVTKSTKGEVTEAFF	TGTGCCAGCAGCCAAGTTCTGTATCCGGTGACAAAGAGCACGAAGGGAGAAGTCACTGAAGCTTTCTTT
TRBV11-1	few	TRBD1	TRBJ1-3	CASSPTGNSGNTIYF	TGTGCCAGCAGCCCGACAGGGAACTCTGGAAACACCATATATTTT
TRBV5-1	-	-	TRBJ2-1	CASSLGQESDNEQFF	TGCGCCAGCAGCTTGGGGCAGGAATCGGACAATGAGCAGTTCTTC
TRBV18	-	TRBD2	TRBJ2-5	CASSPPLAGGDETQYF	TGTGCCAGCTCACCACCCCTAGCGGGGGGCGATGAGACCCAGTACTTC
TRBV3-1/TRBV3-2	few	-	TRBJ1-1	CASSPSARPAEAFF	TGTGCCAGCAGCCCCTCCGCCAGGCCCGCTGAAGCTTTCTTT
TRBV9	-	TRBD2	TRBJ2-7	CASSVAGTSGSEQYF	TGTGCCAGCAGCGTCGCCGGGACTAGCGGATCCGAGCAGTACTTC